This T cell receptor (beta chain) was identified in a study of cytomegalovirus exposure and HLA in healthy donors (dated by TCRdb to the late 2010s). In terms of the full investigation: An earlier analysis of several hundred of the donors reported 250 to 350 Gb of sequence data and about 100 million unique TCR beta sequences from 150 million to 200 million T cells. An early release covering approximately 600 HLA-typed donors comprised approximately 300 gigabases of sequencing data and around 86 million unique TCR sequences. Of the roughly 410 genotyped donors, 75% to 85% were placed in the genetic ancestry cluster associated with self-reported Caucasian donors. The study aimed to test whether cataloging public T cell receptors could reveal signatures of past pathogen exposure. The T cell repertoires of 700 or so subjects were profiled by immunosequencing and related to cytomegalovirus serostatus. A separate validation cohort of approximately 120 different subjects was used in addition to the approximately 640-subject first cohort. To predict cytomegalovirus infection status, the study combined high-throughput TCR immunosequencing, statistical association of individual TCRs with disease status, and machine learning. In a later analysis, previously published TCR beta repertoires from about 670 donors were re-analyzed and high-resolution HLA genotyping was added so that TCR occurrence patterns could be studied. In the later analysis, no new phenotypic data were used to find candidate immune exposures; instead, reliance was placed on TCR beta sequences and their occurrence across donors. In an earlier analysis of 587 of the donors, high-throughput TCR beta sequencing was used to judge whether each TCR beta V gene segment behaved as functional or pseudogenic. Donor age, sex, ethnicity and CMV serostatus were compiled alongside the repertoire data. Genome-wide SNP genotypes for about 60% of the 666 donors were used in a later genetic analysis, which treated that subset as a discovery cohort. Every discovery cohort repertoire had been produced on one sequencing platform. HLA typing included class I and class II loci at four-digit resolution. Typing coverage varied by locus: about 620-630 donors for A, B, C, DRB1 and DQB1; some 520 for DQA1; 606 for DPA1; roughly 450 for DPB1. Roughly five DR-DQ haplotypes were treated as single units for association and clustering because of strong linkage in the cohort. Among about 390 genotyped donors of the cohort, an average of around 240,000 unique TCR beta nucleotide sequences were sequenced per donor, 15% to 20% of them non-productive.

Paper-wide results and their limitations: The only immune exposure information available for the cohort was CMV serostatus. Sequencing depth was assumed to be roughly uniform across donors in the presence/absence analyses, though that assumption may not hold. Most TCR sequences were seen in very few donors, while some public TCRs were found in many individuals. In this cohort, only TCR beta chains were sequenced, and detectable features were limited by the absence of alpha or paired-chain data. The study listed 150 to 200 TCR beta chains as associated with cytomegalovirus. The 87-base-pair reads could not distinguish some IMGT-functional V segments, including TRBV6-2 and TRBV6-3, so those segments were excluded. In vitro tests confirmed that a few of the cytomegalovirus-associated TCR beta chains recognize cytomegalovirus antigens. The earlier analysis of fewer than 750 of the donors excluded roughly 17 rarely observed V segments, including chromosome 9 orphons, because counts were too low. In a later analysis, most CMV-associated TCR beta chains were found to appear HLA-restricted, with HLA associations seemingly driven largely by CMV exposure. When HLA alleles, especially DR and DQ, strongly co-occurred, attributing TCR associations to individual alleles was difficult. Broadly in line with IMGT annotations, most TCR beta V segments showed up in productive rearrangements about 87% or about 30% of the time in an earlier analysis of around 600 of the donors. Because HLA typing was unavailable for some donors at each locus, only the typed subset was used in association tests. Cytomegalovirus status was reported to be diagnosed by the classifier with high specificity and sensitivity in both the original and validation cohorts. It was suggested by the authors that the approach could potentially be generalized to other disease states and immunological phenotypes. A further reported finding was that TCR beta sequences accurately predicted the HLA-A and HLA-B alleles for most subjects in the first cohort. A later genetic analysis reported fewer N-insertions in productive TCRs among donors in an Asian-associated ancestry cluster than the roughly 700-donor mean. The sequencing pipeline was judged likely to have produced a cluster of highly shared sequence variants as a technical artifact. In a later analysis, several top co-occurrence clusters were reported to appear linked to parvovirus B19, influenza, CMV and Epstein-Barr virus. In a later analysis, HLA-associated TCR beta chains showed more clonal expansion and lower generation probabilities than non-associated chains that were equally common. A later analysis associated 16,951 TCR beta sequences with specific HLA alleles at a false discovery rate of 0.05. V-gene and J-gene trimming of TCR beta chains was associated with a missense DCLRE1C variant in a later genetic analysis, and the association was replicated in an independent cohort. In a later analysis, the rate of TCR association differed among HLA loci, with DRB1 alleles having the most associated TCRs and HLA-C alleles having the fewest. Correlated functional status among segregating V segments might be attributable to linkage disequilibrium, but an unknown experimental factor could not be ruled out.

Remarks on this clone: The antigen this receptor binds is unknown.

In total, about 650 healthy bone marrow donors made up the cohort. All cohort members were sampled while nominally healthy, although unrecorded immune exposures were likely present. The donor tested CMV seronegative and was one of the 352 seronegative cohort members. A peripheral blood sample was collected from each donor, and TCR beta sequencing was performed on peripheral blood mononuclear cells. Genomic DNA extraction from the blood cell samples was performed with the Qiagen DNeasy Blood Extraction Kit. Library preparation employed the immunoSEQ multiplex PCR assay. The multiplex PCR relied on a mix of 60 forward primers for TCR Vbeta segments and 13 reverse primers for TCR Jbeta segments. The CDR3 region of rearranged TCR beta genes was amplified from genomic DNA by a multiplex PCR assay. On the Illumina HiSeq System, the amplified TCR beta libraries were sequenced as 87-base-pair reads. On the authors' methods: Across the 500 to 850 repertoires, a later analysis counted some 81 million unique TCR beta chains, 9 million to 14 million of which were shared by at least two donors. To remove PCR and sequencing errors, raw reads were error-corrected and collapsed into unique sequences using a nearest-neighbor algorithm that merged closely related sequences. To assign V, D and J gene segments, CDR3 sequences were aligned to IMGT reference sequences. For a sequence to be retained, at least a six-nucleotide match to both a V gene segment and a J gene segment was required. A rearrangement counted as productive if the CDR3 had no stop codons and remained in frame with V and J, and every other rearrangement counted as non-productive. Following IMGT convention, CDR3 was defined as the stretch from the second conserved V-encoded cysteine up to the conserved J-encoded phenylalanine. Sequences without an unambiguous match to a single V gene segment were excluded from the earlier analysis of 450 to 650 of the donors. In an earlier analysis of roughly 500 of the donors, V segments were called functional above 56.7% productive rearrangements and were called segregating when the between-donor standard deviation exceeded 5%. A statistical classification framework was built to diagnose cytomegalovirus status from the catalog of TCR beta chain sequences. In a later analysis, V and J genes were assigned by comparing TCR nucleotide sequences against IMGT/GENE-DB human TR gene sequences. A later analysis assigned CDR3 sequences and most-parsimonious VDJ recombination scenarios with the TCRdist pipeline. In a later analysis, each TCR beta chain was defined by its CDR3 amino acid sequence together with its V-gene family, and reads lacking a unique V-gene family were excluded. A later analysis removed 600 or so highly shared, low-generation-probability nucleotide sequences to deal with suspected cross-contamination and a sequencing artifact. For each public chain, a later analysis derived a clonal expansion index from normalized ranks of inferred template counts within each repertoire. In a later analysis, generation probabilities were computed with a VDJ recombination model fitted to out-of-frame rearrangements, and the resulting probabilities were checked against IGoR. In a later analysis, TCR-TCR, TCR-HLA and TCR-CMV co-occurrence was scored with hypergeometric tests, and a repertoire-size bias correction was applied to TCR pairs. To estimate false discovery rates, a later analysis permuted the HLA or CMV assignments 20 times. In a later analysis, co-occurring TCRs were grouped using DBSCAN, with TCRdist sequence similarity added in when clustering inside HLA-allele-positive subsets. For co-occurrence clustering, repertoires with fewer than 30,000 or more than 120,000 public chains were excluded, along with a handful of repertoires with anomalous nucleotide sharing. Here the immuneACCESS table is served through TCRdb, limited to in-frame sequences with V and J called. Missing clones are a known gap in these copies; in checked studies unresolved V genes cover under half, and the rest lacks a known reason. Clone size and the V and J calls come from that table; the DNA yielded D and trimming. The sample's own table lists more than 100,000 clones. Clones ranked in the top ten supply about 3.5% of the sample.

From V the trimming removes 3 bases and from J it removes 8 bases, while the gene matches leave 9 bases of the junction unaccounted for. The CDR3 starts with the cysteine, ends with the phenylalanine, and has 15 residues. Only CDR3 DNA is held: 45 bases, read in frame from base 1. The germline V gene gives CDR1 as SGHRS and CDR2 as YFSETQ. The chain was built from TRBV5-1 and TRBJ1-4, and 8 bases in between align with TRBD1. Sequenced sample: PBMCs. The clonotype originates from a man aged 18 to 35 in good health and CMV-seronegative. The CDR3 loop reads CASSSHRGGREKLFF. The sequenced DNA is TGCGCCAGCAGCTCCCACAGGGGGGGACGGGAAAAACTGTTTTTT.